The TCR beta chain under discussion was sequenced for a study of STAT5B mutations in CD4+ large granular lymphocyte leukemia. The protocol was immunoSEQ multiplex PCR, while the TCRdb copy is restricted to in-frame clones and leaves out a portion. The sample contains about 35,000 clones, about 76% of which appear only once. Study-wide points: 25% of private leukemic clonotypes occurred rarely in other patients' non-leukemic repertoires. Data were not HLA-matched across samples.

About this clone itself: Its antigen remains unidentified.

This receptor was obtained from a human donor in good health. Input material: CD4+ T cells from blood buffy coats.

The CDR3 coding sequence is TGTGCCAGCAGCAACAAAAGATCCCAAGAGACCCAGTACTTC. Translating it yields CASSNKRSQETQYF. The V call is TRBV21-1, the J call TRBJ2-5. TRBV21-1 is a pseudogene. CDR3 length equals 14 residues.